The table lists the clone carrying this TCR beta chain with a few counts. What it binds is not known. A library of TCRbeta sequences, prepared with unique molecular identifiers, was generated. TCRdb passed the PCR reads through MiXCR, listing each CDR3 protein once. Among approximately 490,000 distinct CDR3 sequences listed, over 9.5% were seen once. This specimen belongs to a study of T-cell reconstitution after alpha-beta-depleted transplantation in children. The CDR3 runs 16 residues. Trimming stripped 0 bases from V and 6 bases from J, with 18 bases between. Germline loops: CDR1 DFQATT, CDR2 SNEGSKA (reference sequence). The study's findings and limits: There were some patients whose high TCRbeta diversity at day 60 came from surviving recipient T cells and thymic progenitors.

The sample consisted of PBMCs, taken before TCRalphabeta/CD19-depleted stem cell transplant. The receptor was isolated from a child aged 2-9 years with inherited bone marrow failure, due to receive a stem cell transplant. This sequence joins TRBV20-1 and TRBJ2-4; D gene ambiguous. This CDR3 reads CSARDLYPGDVNIQYF. CDR3 in DNA: TGCAGTGCTAGAGATTTGTACCCAGGCGATGTAAACATTCAGTACTTC.